Following are 28 T cell receptor beta chains from one sample sequenced in a study of beta chain features in type 1 diabetes. Study-level results: TCRB CDR3s from Type 1 diabetes patients were moderately but significantly shorter in all four CD4+ subsets.

The authors reverse transcribed all of the isolated RNA, so sequencing captured expressed TCRB transcripts. Here immunoSEQ multiplex PCR was the method, and the copy in TCRdb shows in-frame clones only, minus some. This sample has under 400,000 clones; roughly 12% occur once, and the top ten carry 0.0095% to 0.012%. Their antigens are not known. Sequencing was carried out using naive CD4+ T cells from blood. These receptors were taken from a woman aged 18-35 years with type 1 diabetes.

Concerning this clone: The same CDR3 also results from other DNA sequences found in this sample. The chain joins TRBV4-3 to TRBJ2-1; D gene uncertain. Germline CDR1 and CDR2: LGHNA and YSLEER. This CDR3 is built from 15 residues. V was pared by 0 bases and J by 0 bases, with 6 bases between. The CDR3 region is CASSQEAVSYNEQFF. The CDR3 coding sequence is TGCGCCAGCAGCCAAGAGGCTGTCTCCTACAATGAGCAGTTCTTC.

A few counts support this clone. The rearrangement uses TRBV5-1 and TRBJ2-5; D is possibly TRBD1 (6 bases). Germline CDR1 is SGHRS and CDR2 is YFSETQ. Trimming cost V 6 bases and J 5 bases, with 20 bases left between them. The CDR3 is made up of 15 amino acids. The CDR3 protein is CASNQGQGEWETQYF. In DNA, the CDR3 is TGCGCCAGCAACCAGGGGCAGGGAGAGTGGGAGACCCAGTACTTC.

Only a few counts were recorded for this clone. The rearrangement uses TRBV4-1 and TRBJ2-2, with D possibly TRBD1 on 6 matching bases. Germline CDR1 and CDR2: MGHRA and YSYEKL. Trimming removed 1 base from V and 3 bases from J, with 9 bases in between. The CDR3 is made up of 15 amino acids. The chain's CDR3 is CASSQVSGDTGELFF. The CDR3 DNA follows: TGCGCCAGCAGCCAAGTATCAGGGGACACCGGGGAGCTGTTTTTT.

Only a few counts were recorded for this clone. DNA for the CDR3: TGCGCCAGCAGCTTCGGCGGGAACACAGATACGCAGTATTTT. This codes for CASSFGGNTDTQYF. This chain links TRBV5-1 with TRBJ2-3, with a tentative D call TRBD2 (6 bases). There are 14 residues in the CDR3. Between the trimmed V and J ends, which lost 2 bases and 2 bases, there was a span of 9 bases. Germline CDR1 is SGHRS and CDR2 is YFSETQ.

The rearrangement uses TRBV6-5 and TRBJ2-1; the D is unclear. The CDR3 is 16 amino acids. Germline V gene sequence: CDR1 MNHEY, CDR2 SVGAGI. Deletions cut 0 bases from V and 5 bases from J, with 14 bases between. The DNA for the CDR3 is TGTGCCAGCAGTTACTCTTGGTCGAGTCCCAACAATGAGCAGTTCTTC. Translated: CASSYSWSSPNNEQFF.

This clone was seen a few times. The rearrangement links TRBV6-1 to TRBJ2-3, with 9 positions matching TRBD2. Trimming cost V 8 bases and J 7 bases; bases outside gene matches: 7. CDR3 length: 13 residues. Germline V gene lookup returns CDR1 MNHNS and CDR2 SASEGT. The CDR3 DNA sequence: TGTGCCAGCGAGGCTAGCGGGATGAATACGCAGTATTTT. It translates to CASEASGMNTQYF.

This clone was seen a few times. The V gene is TRBV4-3, the J gene TRBJ2-1, with 11 bases identical to TRBD2. V was clipped by 1 base and J by 7 bases; unmatched bases: 6. Per germline, CDR1 LGHNA and CDR2 YSLEER. The CDR3 contains 16 residues. This CDR3 is CASSQVGLAGTNEQFF. The CDR3 DNA follows: TGCGCCAGCAGCCAAGTTGGACTAGCGGGTACAAATGAGCAGTTCTTC.

CDR3 sequence (DNA): TGTGCCAGCAGCCCAGATGGGACTAGCGGGAGCCACGAGCAGTACTTC. Its protein is CASSPDGTSGSHEQYF. This rearrangement joins TRBV7-2 to TRBJ2-7; 14 positions agree with TRBD2. The V gene's germline CDR1 is SGHTA and CDR2 FQGNSA. The V segment lost 5 bases and the J segment 5 bases; nucleotides outside the gene matches: 8. The CDR3 spans 16 residues.

This clone appeared a few times. This chain uses TRBV29-1 with TRBJ2-2; no definite D call. The CDR3 consists of 11 residues. CDR1 and CDR2 (germline): SQVTM, ANQGSEA. V lost 6 bases and J lost 5, with 7 bases in between. CDR3 DNA sequence: TGCAGCGTGAAAGCGACCGGGGAGCTGTTTTTT. This encodes CSVKATGELFF.

Only a few counts were recorded for this clone. V gene TRBV5-1 combines with J gene TRBJ1-1, with 7 bases identical to TRBD1. Trimming cost V 4 bases and J 0 bases; bases outside gene matches: 6. The CDR3 is made up of 15 amino acids. Germline CDR1 SGHRS, CDR2 YFSETQ. The CDR3 nucleotides read TGCGCCAGCAGCCTCCAGGACAGGCTGAACACTGAAGCTTTCTTT. Protein: CASSLQDRLNTEAFF.

This clone was detected a few times. This chain links TRBV6-5 with TRBJ1-5; 8 bases line up with TRBD1. Germline V gene lookup returns CDR1 MNHEY and CDR2 SVGAGI. V lost 6 bases, J lost 5 bases, and 9 bases stayed unmatched. The CDR3 is made up of 15 amino acids. The DNA for the CDR3 is TGTGCCAGCAGAAGGACAGGGAGAAGGGATCAGCCCCAGCATTTT. Amino acids: CASRRTGRRDQPQHF.

This clone was seen a handful of times. The chain couples TRBV29-1 to TRBJ2-5, with 8 bases that match TRBD2. The CDR3 extends over 12 amino acids. V lost 5 bases to trimming and J lost 5 bases; unmatched junction nucleotides: 4. Germline values: CDR1 SQVTM, CDR2 ANQGSEA. The CDR3 is CSVSTSAETQYF. The CDR3, as DNA: TGCAGCGTTTCGACTAGCGCGGAGACCCAGTACTTC.

In this sample, this clone turned up a few times. The CDR3 loop is CASSRGQFGPFSTDTQYF. CDR3 in DNA: TGCGCCAGCAGCCGGGGACAGTTCGGCCCTTTTAGCACAGATACGCAGTATTTT. The rearrangement joins TRBV5-1 to TRBJ2-3; 7 bases map to TRBD1. This CDR3 contains 18 residues. Germline CDR1 reads SGHRS; CDR2 reads YFSETQ. The junction had 14 bases not matched to a gene; V was cut back by 4 bases and J by 0 bases.

This clone turned up a few times. The chain carries TRBV7-2 and TRBJ1-5; 7 bases align to TRBD1. The CDR3 consists of 15 residues. V shed 5 bases, J shed 7 bases, and the junction held 11 bases outside the gene matches. CDR1 and CDR2 from the germline V gene are SGHTA and FQGNSA. The CDR3 region is CASSRTQGRGQPQHF. Here the CDR3 DNA reads TGTGCCAGCAGCCGAACACAGGGGAGAGGGCAGCCCCAGCATTTT.

This clone was seen a few times. The CDR3 region has the DNA TGTGCCAGCCTACCGTTCCCCCTGGCCTACGAGCAGTACTTC. It yields the protein CASLPFPLAYEQYF. The chain recombines TRBV5-4 with TRBJ2-7; no firm D call. The CDR3 contains 14 residues. Germline loops: CDR1 SGHNT, CDR2 YYREEE (reference sequence). The ends were cut back, 7 bases at V and 2 bases at J, with 16 bases in the middle.

This clone was observed a few times. This chain uses TRBV10-3 with TRBJ1-6; D unclear. Germline loops: CDR1 ENHRY, CDR2 SYGVKD. V was clipped by 0 bases and J by 11 bases, with 8 bases between them. CDR3 length: 13 amino acids. CDR3 in amino acids: CAISESSVPPLHF. CDR3 sequence (DNA): TGTGCCATCAGTGAGTCGTCGGTCCCACCCCTCCACTTT.

CDR3 protein: CASTSLGGNSYEQYF. The CDR3 DNA is TGTGCCAGCACGTCCCTCGGGGGAAACTCCTACGAGCAGTACTTC. The chain has TRBV7-9 and TRBJ2-7; tentatively, D is TRBD2 (6 bases). The germline V gene has CDR1 SEHNR and CDR2 FQNEAQ (reference sequence). The CDR3 covers 15 residues. V was shortened by 7 bases and J by 0 bases, with 16 bases between the two germline ends.

This sequence joins TRBV6-5 and TRBJ2-7; D not resolved. Germline V lookup: CDR1 MNHEY, CDR2 SVGAGI. Deletions cut 2 bases from V and 3 bases from J, with 11 bases between. The CDR3 extends over 14 amino acids. The CDR3 DNA is TGTGCCAGCAGTTACAACGAGAGGCTCTACGAGCAGTACTTC. Translating gives CASSYNERLYEQYF.

This clone was counted a few times. The rearrangement joins TRBV7-9 to TRBJ2-7; D perhaps matches TRBD2 (6 bases). The germline gives CDR1 SEHNR, CDR2 FQNEAQ (reference sequence). Trimming removed 1 base from V and 2 bases from J, with 12 bases in between. CDR3 length equals 15 residues. This CDR3 reads CASSLGGGVAYEQYF. Here the CDR3 DNA reads TGTGCCAGCAGCTTAGGTGGAGGGGTCGCCTACGAGCAGTACTTC.

This clone was counted only a few times. This sequence joins TRBV5-1 and TRBJ2-1, with a tentative D call TRBD1 (6 bases). Germline V gene sequence: CDR1 SGHRS, CDR2 YFSETQ. Trimming stripped 4 bases from V and 0 bases from J, with 14 bases between. The CDR3 runs 16 residues. CDR3 sequence: CASSRLDSSSYNEQFF. DNA of the CDR3: TGCGCCAGCAGCCGACTGGACAGTAGCTCCTACAATGAGCAGTTCTTC. The full variable domain, in which reference TRBV5-1 and TRBJ2-1 provide the parts outside the CDR3, is KAGVTQTPRYLIKTRGQQVTLSCSPISGHRSVSWYQQTPGQGLQFLFEYFSETQRNKGNFPGRFSGRQFSNSRSEMNVSTLELGDSALYLCASSRLDSSSYNEQFFGPGTRLTVL.

The rearrangement links TRBV5-4 to TRBJ2-1, with D possibly matching TRBD1 (6 bases). This CDR3 region has 15 residues. From germline, CDR1 is SGHNT and CDR2 YYREEE (reference sequence). V shed 5 bases and J shed 2 bases, with 14 bases lying between them. The CDR3 sequence is CASRIDRPTYNEQFF. The CDR3 DNA sequence: TGTGCCAGCAGGATAGACAGGCCAACCTACAATGAGCAGTTCTTC.

The chain joins TRBV7-9 to TRBJ2-3, with 7 bases aligning to TRBD2. V lost 3 bases and J lost 2; bases outside the gene matches: 8. This CDR3 has 16 amino acids. From germline, CDR1 is SEHNR and CDR2 FQNEAQ (reference sequence). This chain's CDR3 is CASSLAGVLNTDTQYF. The CDR3 DNA reads TGTGCCAGCAGCTTGGCGGGAGTTTTAAACACAGATACGCAGTATTTT.

A few counts support this clone. CDR3 sequence reads: CASKRGYSWTSGLNEQFF. In DNA, the CDR3 is TGTGCCAGTAAGAGGGGTTACTCATGGACTAGCGGCTTAAATGAGCAGTTCTTC. The rearrangement joins TRBV19 to TRBJ2-1; 10 positions match TRBD2. This CDR3 is 18 amino acids long. Germline CDR1 LNHDA, CDR2 SQIVND (reference sequence). V trimming: 7 bases; J trimming: 7 bases; junction bases outside the gene matches: 19.

V usage is TRBV4-2 and J usage is TRBJ2-3; D possibly corresponds to TRBD2 (7 bases). Germline values: CDR1 LGHNA, CDR2 YNFKEQ. The CDR3 consists of 16 residues. Trimming pared 3 bases from V and 4 bases from J, leaving 17 bases between. The CDR3 region has the DNA TGTGCCAGCAGCCAGGGGGGGACACCTACTCCAGATACGCAGTATTTT. Translating it yields CASSQGGTPTPDTQYF.

The chain joins TRBV7-2 to TRBJ1-3, with unresolved D. V lost 5 bases and J 0 bases, leaving 14 bases between the germline ends. The CDR3 extends over 16 amino acids. CDR1 is SGHTA, CDR2 FQGNSA, per germline. Written as DNA, the CDR3 is TGTGCCAGCAGCCCATACCGCAGTCACTCTGGAAACACCATATATTTT. Translating it yields CASSPYRSHSGNTIYF.

The V gene is TRBV9, the J gene TRBJ2-7; 9 bases map to TRBD2. The CDR3 has 15 amino acids. The V and J ends lost 3 bases and 6 bases, in that order; junction bases with no gene match: 10. Germline CDR1 SGDLS, CDR2 YYNGEE. The CDR3 is CASSALAGNNGEQYF. The CDR3 DNA sequence: TGTGCCAGCAGCGCCCTAGCGGGGAACAATGGCGAGCAGTACTTC.

The rearrangement joins TRBV4-3 to TRBJ2-7, with D possibly being TRBD1 (5 bases). This CDR3 has 14 amino acids. CDR1 is LGHNA, CDR2 YSLEER, per germline. Trimming pared 0 bases from V and 5 bases from J, leaving 11 bases between. CDR3: CASSQEFSRDEQYF. As DNA, the CDR3 is TGCGCCAGCAGCCAAGAATTTAGCAGGGACGAGCAGTACTTC.

CDR3 DNA: TGCAGCGTTGTTAGACAGGGGGCAATGGAGACCCAGTACTTC. This gives the protein CSVVRQGAMETQYF. The V call is TRBV29-1, the J call TRBJ2-5; 10 nucleotides match TRBD1. Germline V gives CDR1 SQVTM, CDR2 ANQGSEA. After removal of 4 bases from V and 5 bases from J, the junction contained 7 bases not matched to a gene. This CDR3 contains 14 residues. Full variable domain (outside the CDR3, taken from reference TRBV29-1 and TRBJ2-5): SAVISQKPSRDICQRGTSLTIQCQVDSQVTMMFWYRQQPGQSLTLIATANQGSEATYESGFVIDKFPISRPNLTFSTLTVSNMSPEDSSIYLCSVVRQGAMETQYFGPGTRLLVL.